This T cell receptor (beta chain) was retrieved from a study of regulatory T cells in long-lasting Graves disease. Study information: Persistent cases were those of Graves' disease that involved over 5 years of antithyroid drugs with positive TSH receptor antibodies. Study-level points and caveats: Limited samples may have lowered accuracy. Fewer public clonotypes were shared by new patients (approximately 1,000) than by persistent patients (fewer than 3,000).

Time point described: persistent/refractory GD, antithyroid drugs over 5 years with positive TRAb. The TCR library was made from RNA that had been extracted from PBMCs in TRIzol. Concerning this clonotype itself: Its specificity is not known.

HTBI primers from iRepertoire and Arm-PCR of CDR3 regions yielded the TCR beta libraries. TCRdb re-analysed the multiplex PCR reads in MiXCR, keeping a single row per CDR3 protein. This table holds some 470,000 distinct CDR3 sequences, around a fifth found once. This CDR3 is 15 amino acids long. Germline V gene lookup returns CDR1 SEHNR and CDR2 FQNEAQ (reference sequence). V lost 1 base and J 6 bases, leaving 16 bases between the germline ends. The chain uses TRBV7-9 and TRBJ2-7; D remains unclear. The starting material was peripheral blood mononuclear cells (PBMCs), obtained when the disease was refractory, from a patient treated with antithyroid drugs. The receptor was isolated from a female donor with Graves disease. This CDR3 reads CASSLGYRQSAEQYF. For the CDR3, the DNA is TGTGCCAGCAGCTTAGGATACCGACAAAGTGCCGAGCAGTACTTC.